The sequence of this TCR beta chain was determined in a study of tumor and adjacent non-tumor tissue in lung cancer. For the study at large: Samples averaged roughly 4.2 million productive TCRbeta reads each.

Study-level findings and limits: In normal lung, the top 100 clones were significantly more dominant than in tumor.

A modified ARM-PCR protocol with three rounds of nested PCR amplified TCRbeta. Each CDR3 protein is one row after TCRdb ran MiXCR on the multiplex PCR reads. The data hold fewer than 150,000 distinct CDR3 sequences, with around 67% observed a single time. Turning to this clonotype: Antigen specificity is unknown. This CDR3 is missing its conserved last phenylalanine or tryptophan, likely due to a read error.

RNA was extracted from bulk tissue without any cell sorting. Input material: lung tumor tissue. The receptor comes from a man aged 55 to 69 with small cell lung cancer.

The CDR3 sequence is CSARFPNGSYEQYS. CDR3 bases: TGCAGTGCTAGATTCCCTAACGGGAGCTACGAGCAGTACTCC. V gene TRBV20-1 combines with J gene TRBJ2-7, with a weak D call TRBD2 (6 bases). CDR3 length equals 14 residues. CDR1 and CDR2 from the germline V gene are DFQATT and SNEGSKA (reference sequence). V was trimmed by 2 bases and J by 3 bases, leaving 14 bases between them.